This T cell receptor (beta chain) was observed in a study of T cells in Graves' hyperthyroidism and ophthalmopathy. Broader study findings: From stable hyperthyroidism, ophthalmopathy was separated by a 13 V-J model.

When hyperthyroidism was first diagnosed, the blood sample was taken, preceding any ophthalmopathy symptoms. This sample holds PBMCs from 8.5 to 10 ml fresh peripheral blood. Amplified TCR beta CDR3 regions derived from RNA transcripts. First-round RT-PCR of the TCR CDR3 relied on the HTBI primer set. TCRdb re-analysed the multiplex PCR reads in MiXCR, keeping a single row per CDR3 protein. The data show about 380,000 distinct CDR3 sequences, roughly 12% seen once. As regards this clonotype: The antigen is unknown.

The TCR comes from a man younger than 40 with Graves' hyperthyroidism that later progressed to Graves' ophthalmopathy. The sequencing sample was made of blood.

The CDR3, as DNA: TGTGCCAGCAGCCATGTGCGGGGGGGAACAGATACGCAGTATTTT. It encodes CASSHVRGGTDTQYF. The chain links TRBV3-1 to TRBJ2-3; 9 nucleotides agree with TRBD2. V was clipped by 3 bases and J by 3 bases; unmatched bases: 4. The germline V gene encodes CDR1 LGHDT and CDR2 YNNKEL (reference sequence). CDR3 length: 15 amino acids.